This T cell receptor (beta chain) was sequenced during a study of beta chain features in type 1 diabetes. Isolated RNA was reverse transcribed in full, so expressed TCRB transcripts were sequenced. Some clones are missing from TCRdb's copy, which holds only in-frame ones; the method was immunoSEQ multiplex PCR. The table includes about 180,000 clones, about 13% detected once. CD45RO/CCR7/CD25/CD127/CD95/CD27 separated CD4+ naive, central memory, regulatory and stem cell-like memory cells by sorting. Sequencing was performed on central memory CD4+ T cells from blood. The source of this sequence is a woman under 30 in good health.

The CDR3 protein is CASSLRTGYNEQFF. The CDR3 nucleotides read TGTGCCAGCAGCTTGAGGACAGGGTACAATGAGCAGTTCTTC. This sequence joins TRBV5-4 and TRBJ2-1; 8 positions match TRBD1. This CDR3 is built from 14 residues. Unmatched junction bases numbered 1, after V lost 1 base and J lost 4 bases. The germline CDR1 and CDR2 sequences are SGHNT and YYREEE (reference sequence).